The clone carrying this T cell receptor beta chain was detected once. The antigen is not known. The entry originates in a study of beta chain features in type 1 diabetes. Overall study results and limits: With patients and controls alike, PCR might favor shorter templates to an equal degree. Type 1 diabetes patients had TCRB CDR3s that were shorter (moderately but significantly so) in all four CD4+ subsets.

The isolated RNA, all of it, was reverse transcribed, so expressed TCRB transcripts were what got sequenced. This table comes from immunoSEQ multiplex PCR, and its TCRdb copy is limited to in-frame clones, with some not included. In the table there are 150,000 to 200,000 clones, approximately 62% of which are singletons. Every donor provided one heparinised blood draw, which averaged about 110 mL. From germline, CDR1 is SNHLY and CDR2 FYNNEI. The germline V and J ends were trimmed by 3 bases and 0 bases, with 6 bases remaining between them. CDR3 size: 13 residues. The chain joins TRBV2 to TRBJ2-7, with D possibly being TRBD2 (5 bases). Sequencing was done on a sample of naive CD4+ T cells from blood. This receptor was identified in a man aged 30-40 years with type 1 diabetes. CDR3 nucleotide sequence: TGTGCCAGCAGTGAGGGGAGCTCCTACGAGCAGTACTTC. The encoded protein is CASSEGSSYEQYF.